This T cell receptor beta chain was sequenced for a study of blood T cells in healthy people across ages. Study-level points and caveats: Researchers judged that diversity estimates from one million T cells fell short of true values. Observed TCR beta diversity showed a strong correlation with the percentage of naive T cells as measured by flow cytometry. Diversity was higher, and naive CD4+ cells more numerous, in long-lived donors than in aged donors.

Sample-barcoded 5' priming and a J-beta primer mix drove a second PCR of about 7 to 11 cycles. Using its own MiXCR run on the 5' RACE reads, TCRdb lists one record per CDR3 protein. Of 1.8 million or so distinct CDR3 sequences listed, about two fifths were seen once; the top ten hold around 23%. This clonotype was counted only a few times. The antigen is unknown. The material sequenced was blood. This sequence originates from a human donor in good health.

The CDR3 here is CATMGGAGTNVLTF. CDR3 in DNA: TGCGCCACCATGGGGGGGGCAGGGACCAACGTCCTGACTTTC. The chain combines TRBV5-1 with TRBJ2-6, with D perhaps matching TRBD2 (7 bases). CDR3 length: 14 residues. CDR1 is SGHRS, CDR2 YFSETQ, per germline. V lost 9 bases and J 8 bases, leaving 18 bases between the germline ends. Full variable domain (remainder filled in from reference TRBV5-1 and TRBJ2-6): KAGVTQTPRYLIKTRGQQVTLSCSPISGHRSVSWYQQTPGQGLQFLFEYFSETQRNKGNFPGRFSGRQFSNSRSEMNVSTLELGDSALYLCATMGGAGTNVLTFGAGSRLTVL.